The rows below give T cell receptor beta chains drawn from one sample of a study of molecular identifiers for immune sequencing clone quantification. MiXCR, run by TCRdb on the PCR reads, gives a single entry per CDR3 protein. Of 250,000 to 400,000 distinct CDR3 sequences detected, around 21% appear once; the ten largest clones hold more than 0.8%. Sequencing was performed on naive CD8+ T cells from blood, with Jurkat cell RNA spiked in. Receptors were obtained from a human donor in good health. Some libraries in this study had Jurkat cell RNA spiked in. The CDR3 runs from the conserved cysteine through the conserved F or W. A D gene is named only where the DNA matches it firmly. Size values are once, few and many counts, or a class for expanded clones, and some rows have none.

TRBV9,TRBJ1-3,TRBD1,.,TGTGCCAGCAGCGTCCTCGGACAGGGGGCCCCTGGAAACACCATATATTTT,CASSVLGQGAPGNTIYF
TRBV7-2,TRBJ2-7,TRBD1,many,TGTGCCAGCAGCCCCCGGGACAGGGGGGCATACGAGCAGTACTTC,CASSPRDRGAYEQYF
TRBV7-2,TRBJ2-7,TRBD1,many,TGTGCCAGCAGCTTGGAGGCCGAGGGGGCGAACCACGAGCAGTACTTC,CASSLEAEGANHEQYF
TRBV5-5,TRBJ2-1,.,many,TGTGCCAGCAGCTTGGTCGTTTACAATGAGCAGTTCTTC,CASSLVVYNEQFF
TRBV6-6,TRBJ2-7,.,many,TGTGCCAGCAGTTACTCACCAGGGAATGGCCAGTACTTC,CASSYSPGNGQYF
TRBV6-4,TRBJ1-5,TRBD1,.,TGTGCCAGCAGCGACTCGATACAGGGGAATCAGCCCCAGCATTTT,CASSDSIQGNQPQHF
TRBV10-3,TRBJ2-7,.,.,TGTGCCATCAGTGAGTCGGGGGGACAGACCTACGAGCAGTACTTC,CAISESGGQTYEQYF
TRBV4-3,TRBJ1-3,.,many,TGCGCCAGCAGCCAAGATCTTTATGGAAATGCTGGAAACACCATATATTTT,CASSQDLYGNAGNTIYF
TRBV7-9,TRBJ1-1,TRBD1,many,TGTGCCAGCACAACATCGTCAGGGGGGAACACTGAAGCTTTCTTT,CASTTSSGGNTEAFF
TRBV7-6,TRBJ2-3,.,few,TGTGCCAGCAGCTTGCAACCTACCGTCCCCGCTAGCACAGATACGCAGTATTTT,CASSLQPTVPASTDTQYF
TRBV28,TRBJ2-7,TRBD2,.,TGTGCCAGCAGAACTAGCGAGGTCTACGAGCAGTACTTC,CASRTSEVYEQYF
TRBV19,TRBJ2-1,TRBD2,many,TGTGCCAGTAGTTTCGGGGGGGCGCACAATGAGCAGTTCTTC,CASSFGGAHNEQFF
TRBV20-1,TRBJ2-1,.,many,TGCAGTGCTAGAGTAGTATCCAATGAGCAGTTCTTC,CSARVVSNEQFF
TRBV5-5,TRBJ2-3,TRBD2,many,TGTGCCAGCAGCACCTGGGCTAGCGGGAGTTTCAGCACAGATACGCAGTATTTT,CASSTWASGSFSTDTQYF
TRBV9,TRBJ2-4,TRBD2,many,TGTGCCAGCAGCGATGCAGGAGCGGGAGAAAACATTCAGTACTTC,CASSDAGAGENIQYF
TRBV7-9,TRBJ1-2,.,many,TGTGCCACCCCGCGGGGGGTCGGCTACACCTTC,CATPRGVGYTF
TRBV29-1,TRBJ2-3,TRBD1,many,TGCAGCGTTCACACTGGACAGGGATCGCCAGATACGCAGTATTTT,CSVHTGQGSPDTQYF
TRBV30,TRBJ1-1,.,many,TGTGCCTGGAGTGTATATACACTCTCGGAAGCTTTCTTT,CAWSVYTLSEAFF
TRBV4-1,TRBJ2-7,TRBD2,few,TGCGCCAGCAGCTCCCACCTTAGCGGGGGGGAACCCTACGAGCAGTACTTC,CASSSHLSGGEPYEQYF
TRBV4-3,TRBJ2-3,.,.,TGCGCCAGCAGCCAGTTTAAGGGATGGAGCACAGATACGCAGTATTTT,CASSQFKGWSTDTQYF
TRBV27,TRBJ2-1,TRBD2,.,TGTGCCAGCAGTTTATACGGCGGGGGGGCCGGTGAGCAGTTCTTC,CASSLYGGGAGEQFF
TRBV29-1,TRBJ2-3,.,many,TGCAGCGTTGAATTATTTACAGAAAGCACAGATACGCAGTATTTT,CSVELFTESTDTQYF
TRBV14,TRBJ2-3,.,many,TGTGCCAGCAGCCCCGAGTGGGGACCTGCCACAGATACGCAGTATTTT,CASSPEWGPATDTQYF
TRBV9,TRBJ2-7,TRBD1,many,TGTGCCAGCAGCGTCCGGGACAGCCCATACGAGCAGTACTTC,CASSVRDSPYEQYF
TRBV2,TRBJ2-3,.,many,TGTGCCAGCACCAGCGGGCCCCGCACAGATACGCAGTATTTT,CASTSGPRTDTQYF
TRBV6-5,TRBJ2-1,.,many,TGTGCCAGCAGTTACGATGGCGTCAATGAGCAGTTCTTC,CASSYDGVNEQFF
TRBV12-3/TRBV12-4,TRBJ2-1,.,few,TGTGCCAGCAGCTTAGGGCAGCTTGTGTATGAGCAGTTCTTC,CASSLGQLVYEQFF
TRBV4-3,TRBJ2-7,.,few,TGCGCCAGCAGCCAAGAGAAATCCGGGGCATCCTACGAGCAGTACTTC,CASSQEKSGASYEQYF
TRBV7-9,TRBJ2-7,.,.,TGTGCCAGCAGCTCGTTTGATAACGAGCAGTACTTC,CASSSFDNEQYF
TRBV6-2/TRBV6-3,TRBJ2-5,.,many,TGTGCCAGCAGTGATAGAGGACAAGAGACCCAGTACTTC,CASSDRGQETQYF
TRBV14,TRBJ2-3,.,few,TGTGCCAGCAGCCAAGAAGGTACAGGCCACTGGGATACGCAGTATTTT,CASSQEGTGHWDTQYF
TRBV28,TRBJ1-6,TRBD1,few,TGTGCCAGCAGATCCGACAGGGGGCCACCCCTCCACTTT,CASRSDRGPPLHF
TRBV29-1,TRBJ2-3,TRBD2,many,TGCAGCGTCGGGCGGCGGGAGGGCACAGATACGCAGTATTTT,CSVGRREGTDTQYF
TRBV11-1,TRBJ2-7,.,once,TGTGCCAGCAGCCCCCCGACCGCGGGAGAGCAGTACTTC,CASSPPTAGEQYF
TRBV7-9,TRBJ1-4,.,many,TGTGCCAGCAGCTTAGCGACAGAGAATGAAAAACTGTTTTTT,CASSLATENEKLFF
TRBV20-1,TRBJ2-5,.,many,TGCAGTGCTAGAGACGATGGGGGGCCGTTAAAGACCCAGTACTTC,CSARDDGGPLKTQYF
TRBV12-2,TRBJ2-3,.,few,TGTGCAAGTCGCTTAGCCCCCCAGCGGGGGGCCACAGATACGCAGTATTTT,CASRLAPQRGATDTQYF